This TCR beta chain was sequenced during a study of T cells in Graves' hyperthyroidism and ophthalmopathy. V shed 0 bases and J shed 1 base, with 19 bases lying between them. The CDR3 sequence is 18 residues long. Germline-derived CDR1 and CDR2 are DFQATT and SNEGSKA (reference sequence). This clonotype was seen more than once but under ten times. What was amplified from RNA transcripts were TCR beta CDR3 regions. The HTBI set primed first-round TCR CDR3 RT-PCR. TCRdb re-analysed the multiplex PCR reads in MiXCR, keeping a single row per CDR3 protein. The repertoire consists of hundreds of thousands of distinct CDR3 sequences, with roughly 15% occurring once and the leading ten covering roughly an eighth.

V usage is TRBV20-1 and J usage is TRBJ2-1, with D perhaps matching TRBD2 (6 bases). This sequence originates from a woman aged 50 to 60 with Graves' ophthalmopathy. Sequencing was performed on blood. CDR3 sequence (DNA): TGCAGTGCTAGAGATAACCTCCTTCCGGGAGCTTCCTACAATGAGCAGTTCTTC. Amino acids: CSARDNLLPGASYNEQFF.